The 19 T cell receptor beta chains below were found in one sample sequenced in a study of blood T cell repertoires in COVID-19. Assay: immunoSEQ multiplex PCR; the TCRdb copy retains only in-frame clones and omits some. Of approximately 330,000 clones detected, over 80% appear once; the ten largest clones hold around 8.9%. Sequenced: peripheral blood. These TCRs come from a man aged 25-45 years with COVID-19, enrolled during active disease.

This chain connects TRBV16 to TRBJ1-6, with D uncertain. Germline loops: CDR1 KGHSY, CDR2 FQNENV. The length of the CDR3 is 12 residues. The V gene lost 2 bases and the J gene lost 6 bases, with 2 bases spanning the gap. In DNA form, the CDR3 reads TGTGCCAGCAGCCAACTTAATTCACCCCTCCACTTT. Translated, it gives CASSQLNSPLHF.

This chain links TRBV5-1 with TRBJ1-2; D possibly corresponds to TRBD1 (6 bases). The germline CDR1 and CDR2 sequences are SGHRS and YFSETQ. CDR3 length: 14 amino acids. The V end was cut by 0 bases, the J end by 4 bases, with 10 bases between. The CDR3 here is CASSLDREFYGYTF. CDR3 nucleotides: TGCGCCAGCAGCTTGGACAGGGAATTCTATGGCTACACCTTC.

The rearrangement joins TRBV2 to TRBJ2-7, with D possibly being TRBD2 (6 bases). Germline CDR1 SNHLY, CDR2 FYNNEI. This CDR3 contains 12 residues. With 7 bases removed from V and 0 bases from J, the gap between germline ends came to 7 bases. CDR3 residues: CASMGGSYEQYF. In DNA, the CDR3 is TGTGCCAGCATGGGGGGCTCCTACGAGCAGTACTTC.

The chain joins TRBV5-6 to TRBJ2-5, with D possibly TRBD1 on 5 matching bases. There are 14 residues in the CDR3. V shed 0 bases and J shed 3 bases, with 9 bases lying between them. Germline values: CDR1 SGHDT, CDR2 YYEEEE. The CDR3 sequence is CASSLGDSKETQYF. CDR3 DNA sequence: TGTGCCAGCAGCTTGGGAGACAGTAAAGAGACCCAGTACTTC.

V gene TRBV9 combines with J gene TRBJ2-6; D gene ambiguous. Trimming left V 3 bases short and J 1 base short, with 17 bases between. The germline gives CDR1 SGDLS, CDR2 YYNGEE. CDR3 size: 18 residues. CDR3 in DNA: TGTGCCAGCAGCGGGCTTCTCACCCCCTCGTCTGGGGCCAACGTCCTGACTTTC. This translates into CASSGLLTPSSGANVLTF.

The V gene is TRBV7-2, the J gene TRBJ1-6; D is undetermined. The CDR3 loop spans 16 amino acids. Trimming removed 7 bases at V and 3 bases at J, with 16 bases between. Germline CDR1 reads SGHTA; CDR2 reads FQGNSA. CDR3 nucleotide sequence: TGTGCCAGCACCCTCCTCGGTACAGTCTATAATTCACCCCTCCACTTT. Its protein is CASTLLGTVYNSPLHF.

The chain joins TRBV5-8 to TRBJ2-2; 11 bases agree with TRBD1. The CDR3 has 17 amino acids. From germline, CDR1 is SGHTS and CDR2 YDEGEE. The trim removed 0 bases at V and 4 bases at J, leaving 5 bases unmatched. The CDR3 DNA is TGTGCCAGCAGCTTGGCCTGGGGGACAGGGGGCACCGGGGAGCTGTTTTTT. Protein: CASSLAWGTGGTGELFF. The full variable domain, completed using reference TRBV5-8 and TRBJ2-2, is EAGVTQSPTHLIKTRGQQATLRCSPISGHTSVYWYQQALGLGLQFLLWYDEGEERNRGNFPPRFSGRQFPNYSSELNVNALELEDSALYLCASSLAWGTGGTGELFFGEGSRLTVL.

The chain is built from TRBV19 and TRBJ2-3; possibly TRBD1 for D (6 bases). V was shortened by 7 bases and J by 5 bases, with 19 bases between the two germline ends. CDR1 and CDR2 from the germline V gene are LNHDA and SQIVND (reference sequence). There are 15 residues in the CDR3. CDR3 residues: CASTPQGWIGDTQYF. For the CDR3, the DNA is TGTGCCAGTACCCCCCAGGGGTGGATAGGAGATACGCAGTATTTT.

CDR3 DNA: TGTGCCAGCAGTGGAGAGAGACAGGATGTAGCTTTCTTT. Its protein product is CASSGERQDVAFF. V and J are TRBV2 and TRBJ1-1; tentatively, D is TRBD1 (6 bases). CDR1 is SNHLY and CDR2 is FYNNEI in the germline V gene. Trimming removed 4 bases from V and 10 bases from J, with 16 bases in between. CDR3 size: 13 residues.

The chain links TRBV4-1 to TRBJ2-7; no clear D. V lost 1 base and J 6 bases, leaving 13 bases between the germline ends. The CDR3 totals 14 residues. The germline CDR1 and CDR2 sequences are MGHRA and YSYEKL. The CDR3 spells CASSQVLRFAEQYF. The CDR3 DNA reads TGCGCCAGCAGCCAAGTCCTGCGGTTCGCCGAGCAGTACTTC.

The rearrangement joins TRBV7-9 to TRBJ2-7; 9 bases are shared with TRBD2. The CDR3 contains 16 residues. V lost 2 bases and J lost 4; bases outside the gene matches: 9. The germline V gene encodes CDR1 SEHNR and CDR2 FQNEAQ (reference sequence). The CDR3 DNA reads as TGTGCCAGCAGCTTACGGAATAGCGGGAGTCTTTACGAGCAGTACTTC. Protein sequence: CASSLRNSGSLYEQYF.

This chain links TRBV15 with TRBJ1-2, with 9 positions matching TRBD1. The CDR3 contains 15 residues. Germline CDR1 reads LNHNV; CDR2 reads YYDKDF (reference sequence). With V trimmed by 1 base and J by 0 bases, 0 bases remained unmatched. CDR3 nucleotide sequence: TGTGCCACCAGCAGAGGGGACAGGGCTAACTATGGCTACACCTTC. This sequence encodes CATSRGDRANYGYTF.

The chain joins TRBV7-8 to TRBJ1-1; tentative D call: TRBD1 (5 bases). The CDR3 extends over 14 amino acids. CDR1 and CDR2 from the germline V gene are SGHVS and FQNEAQ. Trimming took 1 base from V and 4 from J, leaving 10 bases between them. The CDR3 coding sequence is TGTGCCAGCAGCTTAGTCTGGGGCGGCACTGAAGCTTTCTTT. It is translated as CASSLVWGGTEAFF. Variable domain in full (rest from reference TRBV7-8 and TRBJ1-1): GAGVSQSPRYKVAKRGQDVALRCDPISGHVSLFWYQQALGQGPEFLTYFQNEAQLDKSGLPSDRFFAERPEGSVSTLKIQRTQQEDSAVYLCASSLVWGGTEAFFGQGTRLTVV.

This chain connects TRBV11-2 to TRBJ2-1; D call uncertain. The V end lost 1 base, the J end lost 6 bases, and 7 bases lay between the germline ends. Germline CDR1 is SGHAT and CDR2 is FQNNGV. The CDR3 is 13 amino acids. CDR3 bases: TGTGCCAGCAGCTTAGGTCGAGCCAATGAGCAGTTCTTC. This codes for CASSLGRANEQFF. Complete variable domain (other parts from reference TRBV11-2 and TRBJ2-1): EAGVAQSPRYKIIEKRQSVAFWCNPISGHATLYWYQQILGQGPKLLIQFQNNGVVDDSQLPKDRFSAERLKGVDSTLKIQPAKLEDSAVYLCASSLGRANEQFFGPGTRLTVL.

Points on this clone: The same CDR3 is also encoded by other DNA sequences in this sample. The chain recombines TRBV2 with TRBJ1-2; TRBD1 might be the D (5 bases). V lost 6 bases and J 2 bases, leaving 10 bases between the germline ends. The germline V gene encodes CDR1 SNHLY and CDR2 FYNNEI. The CDR3 contains 13 residues. The CDR3: CASRGTGNYGYTF. CDR3 bases: TGTGCCAGCAGGGGGACTGGGAACTATGGCTACACCTTC.

This chain uses TRBV7-9 with TRBJ1-2, with 7 bases matching TRBD1. CDR3 length equals 15 residues. The V gene's germline CDR1 is SEHNR and CDR2 FQNEAQ (reference sequence). V was clipped by 5 bases and J by 4 bases; unmatched bases: 10. The CDR3 spells CASSRTGTESYGYTF. CDR3 bases: TGTGCCAGCAGCCGTACCGGGACAGAGAGCTATGGCTACACCTTC. Full variable domain (missing parts from reference TRBV7-9 and TRBJ1-2): DTGVSQNPRHKITKRGQNVTFRCDPISEHNRLYWYRQTLGQGPEFLTYFQNEAQLEKSRLLSDRFSAERPKGSFSTLEIQRTEQGDSAMYLCASSRTGTESYGYTFGSGTRLTVV.

The sample holds a few counts of this clone. J is TRBJ1-1 and V is TRBV7-9, with no clear D. Deletions cut 3 bases from V and 6 bases from J, with 17 bases between. This CDR3 is built from 15 residues. CDR1 SEHNR and CDR2 FQNEAQ come from the germline V gene (reference sequence). The CDR3 DNA reads as TGTGCCAGCAGCTTTTCCCCAGGTACTCTGCCTGAAGCTTTCTTT. It is translated as CASSFSPGTLPEAFF.

The chain links TRBV25-1 to TRBJ2-1, with 9 bases aligning to TRBD1. The germline gives CDR1 MGHDK, CDR2 SYGVNS. The CDR3 extends over 18 amino acids. Trimming removed 4 bases from V and 6 bases from J; junction bases left unmatched: 16. The CDR3 is CASSVLLPRTGDGNEQFF. CDR3 nucleotides: TGTGCCAGCAGTGTCCTATTACCCAGGACAGGGGACGGCAATGAGCAGTTCTTC.

As to this clone: The junction shows a germline mismatch at one end, possibly a read error. V gene TRBV7-2 combines with J gene TRBJ2-1, with 8 bases lining up with TRBD2. The CDR3 has 14 residues. Germline-derived CDR1 and CDR2 are SGHTA and FQGNSA. The CDR3 reads CASSLLSGTTASVF. As DNA, the CDR3 is TGTGCCAGCAGCTTACTTAGCGGGACCACCGCTTCAGTCTTC. Full variable domain (outside the CDR3, taken from reference TRBV7-2 and TRBJ2-1): GAGVSQSPSNKVTEKGKDVELRCDPISGHTALYWYRQSLGQGLEFLIYFQGNSAPDKSGLPSDRFSAERTGGSVSTLTIQRTQQEDSAVYLCASSLLSGTTASVFGPGTRLTVL.